This TCR beta chain appears in the sequencing data of a study of radiotherapy plus CTLA-4 blockade in lung cancer. Method: immunoSEQ multiplex PCR; TCRdb's copy keeps in-frame clones and lacks some. The sample lists 75,000 to 95,000 clones; approximately 80% were seen once. CDR3 length equals 16 residues. V lost 1 base and J 4 bases, leaving 16 bases between the germline ends. Germline V lookup: CDR1 SEHNR, CDR2 FQNEAQ (reference sequence). To note about this clone: Its matching antigen is unknown.

Study outcomes and limitations: An expansion of tumor-derived TCR clones occurred in blood after radiotherapy plus ipilimumab.

V usage is TRBV7-9 and J usage is TRBJ2-5; D remains ambiguous. The TCR was taken from a human donor with non-small cell lung cancer that progressed on radiotherapy plus ipilimumab. The sample here was peripheral blood, taken from a patient treated with radiotherapy plus ipilimumab. CDR3 loop: CASSLEALGSGETQYF. The CDR3 DNA is TGTGCCAGCAGCTTAGAAGCCCTGGGGTCGGGAGAGACCCAGTACTTC.